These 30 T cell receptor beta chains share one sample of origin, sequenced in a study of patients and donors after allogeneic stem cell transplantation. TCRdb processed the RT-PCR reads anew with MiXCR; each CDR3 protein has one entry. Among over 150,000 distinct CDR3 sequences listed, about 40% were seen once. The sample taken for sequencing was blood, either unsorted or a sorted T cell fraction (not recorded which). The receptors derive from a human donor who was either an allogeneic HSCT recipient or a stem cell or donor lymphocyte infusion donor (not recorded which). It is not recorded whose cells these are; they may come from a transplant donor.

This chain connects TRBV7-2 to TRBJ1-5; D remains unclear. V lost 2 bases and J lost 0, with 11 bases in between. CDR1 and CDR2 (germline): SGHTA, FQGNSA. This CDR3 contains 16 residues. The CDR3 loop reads CASSLLTGGSNQPQHF. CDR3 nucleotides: TGTGCCAGCAGCTTACTTACGGGCGGTAGCAATCAGCCCCAGCATTTT.

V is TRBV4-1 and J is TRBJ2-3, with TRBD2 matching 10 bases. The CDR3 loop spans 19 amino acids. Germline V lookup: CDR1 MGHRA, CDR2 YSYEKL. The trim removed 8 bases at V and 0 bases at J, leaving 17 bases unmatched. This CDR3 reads CASCRVMGGLAQSTDTQYF. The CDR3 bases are TGCGCCAGCTGCCGCGTGATGGGGGGACTAGCGCAGAGCACAGATACGCAGTATTTT.

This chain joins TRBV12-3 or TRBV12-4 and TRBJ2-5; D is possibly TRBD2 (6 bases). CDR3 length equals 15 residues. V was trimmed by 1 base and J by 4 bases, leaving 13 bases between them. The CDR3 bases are TGTGCCAGCAGTTTAGGACTAGTTTCGAGAGAGACCCAGTACTTC. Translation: CASSLGLVSRETQYF.

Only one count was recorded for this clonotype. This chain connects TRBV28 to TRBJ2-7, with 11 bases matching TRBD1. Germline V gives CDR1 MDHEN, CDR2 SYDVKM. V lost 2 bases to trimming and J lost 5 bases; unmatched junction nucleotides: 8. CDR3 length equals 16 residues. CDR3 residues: CASSLRVGTGGNEQYF. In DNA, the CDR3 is TGTGCCAGCAGTTTAAGGGTCGGGACAGGGGGGAACGAGCAGTACTTC.

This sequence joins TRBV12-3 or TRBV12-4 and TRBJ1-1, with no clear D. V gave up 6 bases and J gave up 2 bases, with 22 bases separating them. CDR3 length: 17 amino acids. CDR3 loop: CASSRILPGRLNTEAFF. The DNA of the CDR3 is TGTGCCAGCAGCCGGATTCTCCCGGGCAGGCTTAACACTGAAGCTTTCTTT.

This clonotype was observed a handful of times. CDR3 amino acids: CASSLGAGAWELYNEQFF. The CDR3 DNA reads TGTGCCAGCAGTTTAGGAGCGGGGGCCTGGGAGTTATACAATGAGCAGTTCTTC. J is TRBJ2-1 and V is TRBV27, with 8 positions matching TRBD2. This CDR3 region has 18 residues. V was pared by 2 bases and J by 4 bases, with 13 bases of the junction left unmatched. The germline V gene encodes CDR1 MNHEY and CDR2 SMNVEV (reference sequence).

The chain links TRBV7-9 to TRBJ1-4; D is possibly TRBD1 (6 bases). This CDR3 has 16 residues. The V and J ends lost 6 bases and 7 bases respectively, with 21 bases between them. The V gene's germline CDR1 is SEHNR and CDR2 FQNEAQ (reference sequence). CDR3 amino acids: CASSKVQGRGGEKLFF. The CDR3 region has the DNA TGTGCCAGCAGTAAGGTACAGGGAAGAGGTGGTGAAAAACTGTTTTTT.

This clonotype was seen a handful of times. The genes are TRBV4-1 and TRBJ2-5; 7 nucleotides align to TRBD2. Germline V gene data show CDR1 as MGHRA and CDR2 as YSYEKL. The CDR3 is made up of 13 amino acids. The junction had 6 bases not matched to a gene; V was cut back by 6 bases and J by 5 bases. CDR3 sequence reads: CASSTTSAETQYF. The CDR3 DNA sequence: TGCGCCAGCAGTACCACTAGCGCGGAGACCCAGTACTTC.

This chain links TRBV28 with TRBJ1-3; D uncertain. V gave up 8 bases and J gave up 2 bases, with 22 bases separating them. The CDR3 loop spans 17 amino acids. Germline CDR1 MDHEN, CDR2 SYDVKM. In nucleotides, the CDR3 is TGTGCCAGCTCGGGCCTGGAGGTCTACCACCCTGGAAACACCATATATTTT. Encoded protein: CASSGLEVYHPGNTIYF.

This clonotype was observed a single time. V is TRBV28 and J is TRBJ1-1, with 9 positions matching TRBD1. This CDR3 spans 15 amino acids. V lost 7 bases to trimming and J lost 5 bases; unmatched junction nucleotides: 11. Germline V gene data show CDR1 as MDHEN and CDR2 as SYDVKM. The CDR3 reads CASNLGGQGITEAFF. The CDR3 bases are TGTGCCAGCAACCTGGGGGGACAGGGAATTACTGAAGCTTTCTTT.

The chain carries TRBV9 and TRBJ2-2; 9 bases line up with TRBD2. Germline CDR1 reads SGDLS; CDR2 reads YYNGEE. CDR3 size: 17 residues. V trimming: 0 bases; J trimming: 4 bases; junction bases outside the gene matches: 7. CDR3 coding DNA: TGTGCCAGCAGCGTAGGGCGGCTAGCGGGACCCACCGGGGAGCTGTTTTTT. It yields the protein CASSVGRLAGPTGELFF.

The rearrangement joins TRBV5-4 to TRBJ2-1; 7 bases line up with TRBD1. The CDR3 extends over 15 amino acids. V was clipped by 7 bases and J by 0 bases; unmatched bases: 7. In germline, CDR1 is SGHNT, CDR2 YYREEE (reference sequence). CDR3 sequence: CASHRGISSYNEQFF. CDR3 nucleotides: TGTGCCAGCCACAGGGGCATAAGCTCCTACAATGAGCAGTTCTTC.

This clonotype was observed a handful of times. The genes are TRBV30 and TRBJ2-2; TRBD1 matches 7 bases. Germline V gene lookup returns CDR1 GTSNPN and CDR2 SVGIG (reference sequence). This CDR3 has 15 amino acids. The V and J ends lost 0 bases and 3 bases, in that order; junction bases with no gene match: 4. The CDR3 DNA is TGTGCCTGGAGTGTACGTGACAGGGACACCGGGGAGCTGTTTTTT. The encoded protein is CAWSVRDRDTGELFF. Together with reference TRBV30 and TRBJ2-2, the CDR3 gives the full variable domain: SQTIHQWPATLVQPVGSPLSLECTVEGTSNPNLYWYRQAAGRGLQLLFYSVGIGQISSEVPQNLSASRPQDRQFILSSKKLLLSDSGFYLCAWSVRDRDTGELFFGEGSRLTVL.

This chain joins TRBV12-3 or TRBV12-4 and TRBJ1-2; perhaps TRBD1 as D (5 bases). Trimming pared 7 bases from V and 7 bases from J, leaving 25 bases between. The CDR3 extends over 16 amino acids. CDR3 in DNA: TGTGCCAGCACCTACTTCGGAGGAGGCAGGGATGCTGGCTACACCTTC. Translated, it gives CASTYFGGGRDAGYTF.

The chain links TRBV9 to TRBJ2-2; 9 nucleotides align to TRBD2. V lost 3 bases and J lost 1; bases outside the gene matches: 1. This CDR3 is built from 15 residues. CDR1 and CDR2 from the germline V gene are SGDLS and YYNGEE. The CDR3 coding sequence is TGTGCCAGCAGCGCACTAGCGGGGAACACCGGGGAGCTGTTTTTT. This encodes CASSALAGNTGELFF.

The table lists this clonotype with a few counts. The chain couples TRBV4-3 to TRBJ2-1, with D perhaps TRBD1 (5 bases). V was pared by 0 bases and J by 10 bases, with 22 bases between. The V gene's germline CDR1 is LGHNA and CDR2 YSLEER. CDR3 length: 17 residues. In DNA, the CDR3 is TGCGCCAGCAGCCAAGATGCACAGGATATAGTGATCGGGGAGCAGTTCTTC. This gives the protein CASSQDAQDIVIGEQFF.

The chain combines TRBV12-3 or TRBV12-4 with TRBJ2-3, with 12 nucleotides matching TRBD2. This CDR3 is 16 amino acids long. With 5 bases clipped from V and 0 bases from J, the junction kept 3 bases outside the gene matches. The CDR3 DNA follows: TGTGCCAGCAGTCCCGGGACTAGCGGGAGCACAGATACGCAGTATTTT. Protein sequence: CASSPGTSGSTDTQYF.

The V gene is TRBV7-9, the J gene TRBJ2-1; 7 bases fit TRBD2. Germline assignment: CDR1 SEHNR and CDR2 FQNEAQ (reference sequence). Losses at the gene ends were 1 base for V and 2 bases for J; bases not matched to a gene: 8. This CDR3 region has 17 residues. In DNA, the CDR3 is TGTGCCAGCAGCTTAGACTTAGCGGGTACTCCCTACAATGAGCAGTTCTTC. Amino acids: CASSLDLAGTPYNEQFF.

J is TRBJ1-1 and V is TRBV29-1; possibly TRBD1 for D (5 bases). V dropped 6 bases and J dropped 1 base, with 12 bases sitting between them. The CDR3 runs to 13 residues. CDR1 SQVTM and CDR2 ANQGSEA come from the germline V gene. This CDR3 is CSVAGPSNTEAFF. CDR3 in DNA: TGCAGCGTAGCGGGACCTTCGAACACTGAAGCTTTCTTT.

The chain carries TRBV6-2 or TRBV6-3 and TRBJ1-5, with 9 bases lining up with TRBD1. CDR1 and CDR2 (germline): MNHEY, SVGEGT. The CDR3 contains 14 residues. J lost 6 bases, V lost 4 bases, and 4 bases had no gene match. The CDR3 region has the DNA TGTGCCAGCAGTTCAACAGGGGGCTTTCAGCCCCAGCATTTT. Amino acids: CASSSTGGFQPQHF.

CDR3 protein: CASSLLAGPTGELFF. The CDR3 DNA is TGTGCCAGCAGTCTACTAGCGGGACCCACCGGGGAGCTGTTTTTT. The chain has TRBV27 and TRBJ2-2; 10 bases match TRBD2. The trim removed 5 bases at V and 4 bases at J, leaving 4 bases unmatched. This CDR3 spans 15 amino acids. CDR1 is MNHEY, CDR2 SMNVEV, per germline (reference sequence).

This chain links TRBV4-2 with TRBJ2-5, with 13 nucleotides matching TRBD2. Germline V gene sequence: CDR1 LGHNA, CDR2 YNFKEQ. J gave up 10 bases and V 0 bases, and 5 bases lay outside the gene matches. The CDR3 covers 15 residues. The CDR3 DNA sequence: TGTGCCAGCAGCCAAGATGTGGGACTAGCGGGACACCAGTACTTC. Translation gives CASSQDVGLAGHQYF.

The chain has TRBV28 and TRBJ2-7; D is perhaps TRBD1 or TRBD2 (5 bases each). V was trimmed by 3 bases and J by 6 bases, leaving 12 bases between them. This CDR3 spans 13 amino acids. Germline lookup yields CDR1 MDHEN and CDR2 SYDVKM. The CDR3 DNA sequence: TGTGCCAGCAGTTTTAGGGGAGCCTCCGAGCAGTACTTC. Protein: CASSFRGASEQYF. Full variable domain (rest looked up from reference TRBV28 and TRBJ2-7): DVKVTQSSRYLVKRTGEKVFLECVQDMDHENMFWYRQDPGLGLRLIYFSYDVKMKEKGDIPEGYSVSREKKERFSLILESASTNQTSMYLCASSFRGASEQYFGPGTRLTVT.

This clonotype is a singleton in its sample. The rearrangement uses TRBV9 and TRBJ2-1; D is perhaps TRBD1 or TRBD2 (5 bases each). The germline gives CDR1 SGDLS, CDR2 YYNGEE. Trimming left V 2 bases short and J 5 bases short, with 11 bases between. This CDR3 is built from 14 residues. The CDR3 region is CASSVRDRNNEQFF. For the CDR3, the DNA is TGTGCCAGCAGCGTCCGGGACCGAAACAATGAGCAGTTCTTC. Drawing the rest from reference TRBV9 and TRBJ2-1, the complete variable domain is DSGVTQTPKHLITATGQRVTLRCSPRSGDLSVYWYQQSLDQGLQFLIQYYNGEERAKGNILERFSAQQFPDLHSELNLSSLELGDSALYFCASSVRDRNNEQFFGPGTRLTVL.

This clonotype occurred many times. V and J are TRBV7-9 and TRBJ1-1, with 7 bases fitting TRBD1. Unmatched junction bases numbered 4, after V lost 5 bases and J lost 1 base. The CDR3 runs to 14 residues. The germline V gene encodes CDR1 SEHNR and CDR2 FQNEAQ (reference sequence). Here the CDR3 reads CASSPRDRNTEAFF. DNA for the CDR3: TGTGCCAGCAGCCCCCGGGACAGGAACACTGAAGCTTTCTTT.

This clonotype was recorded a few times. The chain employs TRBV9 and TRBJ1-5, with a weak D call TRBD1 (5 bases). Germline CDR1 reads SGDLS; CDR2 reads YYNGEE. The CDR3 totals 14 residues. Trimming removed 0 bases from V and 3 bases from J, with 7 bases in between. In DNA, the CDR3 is TGTGCCAGCAGCGTAGGGGGGGACAATCAGCCCCAGCATTTT. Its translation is CASSVGGDNQPQHF.

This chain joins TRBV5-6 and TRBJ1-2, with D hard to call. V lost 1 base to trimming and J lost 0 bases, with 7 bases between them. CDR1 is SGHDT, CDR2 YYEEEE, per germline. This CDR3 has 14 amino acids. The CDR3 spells CASSLPRTNYGYTF. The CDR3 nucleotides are TGTGCCAGCAGCTTGCCCCGGACTAACTATGGCTACACCTTC. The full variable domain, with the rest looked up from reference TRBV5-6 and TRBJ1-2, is DAGVTQSPTHLIKTRGQQVTLRCSPKSGHDTVSWYQQALGQGPQFIFQYYEEEERQRGNFPDRFSGHQFPNYSSELNVNALLLGDSALYLCASSLPRTNYGYTFGSGTRLTVV.

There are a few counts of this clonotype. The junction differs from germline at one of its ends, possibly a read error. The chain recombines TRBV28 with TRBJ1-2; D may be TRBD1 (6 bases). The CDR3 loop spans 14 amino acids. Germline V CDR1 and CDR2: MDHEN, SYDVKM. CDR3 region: CASSFGKGHRGYTF. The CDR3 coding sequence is TGTGCTAGCAGTTTTGGAAAGGGACATCGTGGCTACACCTTC.

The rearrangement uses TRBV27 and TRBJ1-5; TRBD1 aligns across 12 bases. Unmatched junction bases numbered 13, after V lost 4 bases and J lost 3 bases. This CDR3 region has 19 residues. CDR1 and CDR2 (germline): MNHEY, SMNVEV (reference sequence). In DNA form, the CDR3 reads TGTGCCAGCAGTTCACTCCGGGACAGGGGGCCTTTCCCCAATCAGCCCCAGCATTTT. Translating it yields CASSSLRDRGPFPNQPQHF.

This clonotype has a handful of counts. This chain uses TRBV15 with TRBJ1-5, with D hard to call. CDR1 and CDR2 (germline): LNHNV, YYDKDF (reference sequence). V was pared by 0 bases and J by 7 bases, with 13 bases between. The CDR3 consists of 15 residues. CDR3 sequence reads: CATSRDVRQDQPQHF. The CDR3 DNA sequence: TGTGCCACCAGCAGAGATGTTAGGCAGGACCAGCCCCAGCATTTT. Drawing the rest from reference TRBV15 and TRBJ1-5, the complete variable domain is DAMVIQNPRYQVTQFGKPVTLSCSQTLNHNVMYWYQQKSSQAPKLLFHYYDKDFNNEADTPDNFQSRRPNTSFCFLDIRSPGLGDTAMYLCATSRDVRQDQPQHFGDGTRLSIL.